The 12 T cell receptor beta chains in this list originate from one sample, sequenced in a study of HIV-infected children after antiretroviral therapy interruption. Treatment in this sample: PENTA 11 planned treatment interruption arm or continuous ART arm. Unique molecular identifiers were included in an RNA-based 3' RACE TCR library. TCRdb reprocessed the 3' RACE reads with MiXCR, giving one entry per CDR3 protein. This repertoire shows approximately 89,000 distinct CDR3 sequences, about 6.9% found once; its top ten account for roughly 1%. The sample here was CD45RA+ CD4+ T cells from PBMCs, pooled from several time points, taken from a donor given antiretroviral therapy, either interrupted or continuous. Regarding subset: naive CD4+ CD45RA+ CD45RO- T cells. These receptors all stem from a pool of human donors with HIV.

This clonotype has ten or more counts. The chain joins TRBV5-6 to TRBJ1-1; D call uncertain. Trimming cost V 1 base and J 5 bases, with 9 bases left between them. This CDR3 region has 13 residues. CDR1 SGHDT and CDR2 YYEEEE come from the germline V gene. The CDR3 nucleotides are TGTGCCAGCAGCTTGAAGAGGTCGACTGAAGCTTTCTTT. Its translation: CASSLKRSTEAFF.

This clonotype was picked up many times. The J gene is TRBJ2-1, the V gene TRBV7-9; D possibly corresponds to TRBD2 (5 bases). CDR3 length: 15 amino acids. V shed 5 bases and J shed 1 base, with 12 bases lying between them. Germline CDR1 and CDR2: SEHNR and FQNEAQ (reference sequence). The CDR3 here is CASSKRNRSYNEQFF. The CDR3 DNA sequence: TGTGCCAGCAGCAAGCGGAATCGTTCCTACAATGAGCAGTTCTTC.

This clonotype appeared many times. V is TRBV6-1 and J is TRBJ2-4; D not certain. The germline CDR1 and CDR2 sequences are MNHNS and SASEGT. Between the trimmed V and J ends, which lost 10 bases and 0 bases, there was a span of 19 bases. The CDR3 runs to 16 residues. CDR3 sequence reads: CAISYSLAQAKNIQYF. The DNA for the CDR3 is TGTGCCATCTCGTATTCCTTGGCCCAAGCCAAAAACATTCAGTACTTC.

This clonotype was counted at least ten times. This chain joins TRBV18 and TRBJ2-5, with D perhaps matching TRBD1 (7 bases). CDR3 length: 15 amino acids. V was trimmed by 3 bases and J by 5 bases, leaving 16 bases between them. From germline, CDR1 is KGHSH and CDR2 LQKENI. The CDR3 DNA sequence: TGTGCCAGCTCACCGAAAATGGCAGGGGGGGAGACCCAGTACTTC. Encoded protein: CASSPKMAGGETQYF.

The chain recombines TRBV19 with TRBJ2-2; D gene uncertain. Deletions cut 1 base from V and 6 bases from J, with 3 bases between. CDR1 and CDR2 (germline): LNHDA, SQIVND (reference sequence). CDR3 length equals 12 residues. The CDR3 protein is CASSIGPGELFF. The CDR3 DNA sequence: TGTGCCAGTAGTATAGGGCCCGGGGAGCTGTTTTTT. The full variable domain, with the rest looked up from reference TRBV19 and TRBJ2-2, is DGGITQSPKYLFRKEGQNVTLSCEQNLNHDAMYWYRQDPGQGLRLIYYSQIVNDFQKGDIAEGYSVSREKKESFPLTVTSAQKNPTAFYLCASSIGPGELFFGEGSRLTVL.

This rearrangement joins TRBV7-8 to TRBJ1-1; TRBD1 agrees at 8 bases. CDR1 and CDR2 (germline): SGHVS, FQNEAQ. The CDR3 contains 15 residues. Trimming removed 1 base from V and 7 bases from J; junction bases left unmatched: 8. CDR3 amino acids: CASSLGARGLGEAFF. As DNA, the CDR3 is TGTGCCAGCAGCTTAGGTGCCAGGGGGCTGGGTGAAGCTTTCTTT.

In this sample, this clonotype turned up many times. Here the CDR3 DNA reads TGTGCCAGCAGTACCCGGACAGGGTGGAGGGTGAACACTGAAGCTTTCTTT. The encoded protein is CASSTRTGWRVNTEAFF. This chain joins TRBV6-1 and TRBJ1-1; 8 bases map to TRBD1. J lost 0 bases, V lost 5 bases, and 11 bases had no gene match. Germline-derived CDR1 and CDR2 are MNHNS and SASEGT. The CDR3 runs 17 residues.

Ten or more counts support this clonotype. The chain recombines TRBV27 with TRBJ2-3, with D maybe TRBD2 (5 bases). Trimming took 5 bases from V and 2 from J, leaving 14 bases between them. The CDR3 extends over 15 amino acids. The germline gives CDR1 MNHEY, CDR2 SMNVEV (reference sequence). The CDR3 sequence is CASSPEGIDTDTQYF. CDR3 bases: TGTGCCAGCAGTCCAGAGGGTATAGACACAGATACGCAGTATTTT.

CDR3 region: CATHGEGYGYTF. Written as DNA, the CDR3 is TGTGCCACACACGGGGAGGGCTATGGCTACACCTTC. The V call is TRBV19, the J call TRBJ1-2; D not resolved. V lost 10 bases, J lost 4 bases, and 13 bases lay in between. From germline, CDR1 is LNHDA and CDR2 SQIVND (reference sequence). The CDR3 length is 12 residues.

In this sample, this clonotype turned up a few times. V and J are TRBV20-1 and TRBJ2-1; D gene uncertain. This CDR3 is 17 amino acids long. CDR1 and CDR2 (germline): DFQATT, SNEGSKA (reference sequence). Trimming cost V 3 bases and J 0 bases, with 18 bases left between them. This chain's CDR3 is CSASPGTGLSSYNEQFF. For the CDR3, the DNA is TGCAGTGCTAGCCCCGGTACCGGGCTGAGCTCCTACAATGAGCAGTTCTTC.

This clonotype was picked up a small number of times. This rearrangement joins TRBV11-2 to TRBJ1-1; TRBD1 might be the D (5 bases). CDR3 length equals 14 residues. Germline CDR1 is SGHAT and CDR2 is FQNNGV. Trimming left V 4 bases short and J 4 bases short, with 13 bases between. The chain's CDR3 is CASSSRQMGTEAFF. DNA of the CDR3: TGTGCCAGCAGCTCCCGACAGATGGGCACTGAAGCTTTCTTT.

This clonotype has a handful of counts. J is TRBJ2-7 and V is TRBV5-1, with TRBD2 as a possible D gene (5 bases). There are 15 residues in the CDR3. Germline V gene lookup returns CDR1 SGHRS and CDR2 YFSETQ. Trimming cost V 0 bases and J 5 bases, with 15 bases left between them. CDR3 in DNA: TGCGCCAGCAGCTTGGGGACCGGAGGTACCCACGAGCAGTACTTC. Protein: CASSLGTGGTHEQYF. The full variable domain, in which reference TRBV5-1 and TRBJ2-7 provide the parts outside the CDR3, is KAGVTQTPRYLIKTRGQQVTLSCSPISGHRSVSWYQQTPGQGLQFLFEYFSETQRNKGNFPGRFSGRQFSNSRSEMNVSTLELGDSALYLCASSLGTGGTHEQYFGPGTRLTVT.